One sample yielded the 6 T cell receptor beta chains listed below, sequenced in a study of control samples from healthy donors and cancer patients. Assay: immunoSEQ multiplex PCR; the TCRdb copy retains only in-frame clones and omits some. This table holds around 160,000 clones, roughly 93% found once. Source material: blood. These receptors originate from a man aged 18 to 29 in good health.

The V gene is TRBV7-8, the J gene TRBJ1-2; 9 positions agree with TRBD1. Germline loops: CDR1 SGHVS, CDR2 FQNEAQ. V shed 5 bases, J shed 2 bases, and the junction held 6 bases outside the gene matches. The CDR3 has 15 residues. CDR3 loop: CASSPRTGVNYGYTF. The CDR3 DNA reads TGTGCCAGCAGCCCCCGGACAGGGGTAAACTATGGCTACACCTTC.

V and J are TRBV19 and TRBJ1-5; possible D gene TRBD1, 6 bases. V lost 5 bases and J lost 1, with 15 bases in between. The CDR3 consists of 16 residues. Germline V gene data show CDR1 as LNHDA and CDR2 as SQIVND (reference sequence). The CDR3 region has the DNA TGTGCCAGTAGTCCTCTAAGGGGGGACAGCAATCAGCCCCAGCATTTT. As protein: CASSPLRGDSNQPQHF.

The V and J genes are TRBV10-3 and TRBJ2-5; D is perhaps TRBD2 (7 bases). The CDR3 is 14 residues long. V shed 4 bases and J shed 3 bases, with 12 bases lying between them. Looked up from germline, CDR1 is ENHRY and CDR2 is SYGVKD. The CDR3 DNA reads TGTGCCATCAGTGGGGGGGGCGGCAAAGAGACCCAGTACTTC. Amino acid sequence: CAISGGGGKETQYF.

CDR3 region: CASLQVGGIFYGYTF. The CDR3 coding sequence is TGTGCCAGCCTCCAGGTCGGGGGGATTTTTTATGGCTACACCTTC. The chain links TRBV21-1 to TRBJ1-2. TRBV21-1 is an annotated pseudogene. The CDR3 spans 15 residues.

V usage is TRBV6-5 and J usage is TRBJ2-1; 7 bases line up with TRBD1. V shed 6 bases and J 6 bases; nucleotides not matched to a gene: 11. The germline V gene encodes CDR1 MNHEY and CDR2 SVGAGI. The CDR3 sequence is 15 residues long. CDR3: CASSQQGKWVNEQFF. As DNA, the CDR3 is TGTGCCAGCAGCCAACAGGGGAAATGGGTCAATGAGCAGTTCTTC.

V usage is TRBV4-3 and J usage is TRBJ2-7; D is unresolved. V was trimmed by 0 bases and J by 1 base, leaving 10 bases between them. Germline V gene sequence: CDR1 LGHNA, CDR2 YSLEER. The CDR3 extends over 15 amino acids. CDR3 residues: CASSQDWRPSYEQYF. CDR3 DNA sequence: TGCGCCAGCAGCCAAGATTGGCGACCTTCCTACGAGCAGTACTTC.